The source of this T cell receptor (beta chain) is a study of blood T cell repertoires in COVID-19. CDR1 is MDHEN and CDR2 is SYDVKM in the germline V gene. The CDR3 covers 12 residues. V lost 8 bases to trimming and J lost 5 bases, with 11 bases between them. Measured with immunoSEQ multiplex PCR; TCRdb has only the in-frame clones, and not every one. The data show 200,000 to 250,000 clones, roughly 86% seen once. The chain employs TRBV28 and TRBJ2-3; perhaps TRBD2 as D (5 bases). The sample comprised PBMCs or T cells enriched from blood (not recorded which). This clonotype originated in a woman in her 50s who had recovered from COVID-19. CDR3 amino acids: CASERWGDTQYF. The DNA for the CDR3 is TGTGCCAGCGAGCGGTGGGGAGATACGCAGTATTTT.